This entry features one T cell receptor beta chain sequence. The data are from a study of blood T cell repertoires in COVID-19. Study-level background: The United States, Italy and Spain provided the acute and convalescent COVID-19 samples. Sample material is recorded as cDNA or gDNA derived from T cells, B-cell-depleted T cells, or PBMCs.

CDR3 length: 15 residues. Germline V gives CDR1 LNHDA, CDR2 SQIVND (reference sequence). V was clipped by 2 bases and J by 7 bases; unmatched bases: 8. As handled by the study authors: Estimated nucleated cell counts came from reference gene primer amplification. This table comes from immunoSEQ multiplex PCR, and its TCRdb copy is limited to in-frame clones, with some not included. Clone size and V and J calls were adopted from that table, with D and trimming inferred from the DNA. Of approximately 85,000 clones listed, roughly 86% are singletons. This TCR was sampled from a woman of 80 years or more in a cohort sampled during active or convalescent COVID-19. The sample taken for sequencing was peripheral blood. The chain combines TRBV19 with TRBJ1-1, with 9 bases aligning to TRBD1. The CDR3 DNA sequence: TGTGCCAGTAGTATAATCCCGGGACAGGGAGTTGAAGCTTTCTTT. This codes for CASSIIPGQGVEAFF.